This T cell receptor beta chain came from a study of beta chain features in type 1 diabetes. Study conclusions and caveats: The study found that naive, central memory and Treg TCRB repertoires appeared more similar in patients than in healthy donors. Within each of all four CD4+ subsets, Type 1 diabetes patients had TCRB CDR3s that were moderately but significantly shorter.

Trimming removed 2 bases at V and 7 bases at J, with 18 bases between. The CDR3 sequence is 16 residues long. The germline V gene encodes CDR1 KGHSH and CDR2 LQKENI. The study reverse transcribed the entire isolated RNA, so it sequenced expressed TCRB transcripts. Data came from immunoSEQ multiplex PCR; TCRdb stores just in-frame clones and leaves some out. The sample yields 35,000 to 45,000 clones, 64% seen once. Remarks on this clone: What it binds is unknown.

A CD45RO/CCR7/CD25/CD127/CD95/CD27 panel sorted naive, central memory, regulatory and stem cell-like memory CD4+ cells. What was sequenced was Tregs from blood. This receptor was obtained from a woman under 40 in good health. V is TRBV18 and J is TRBJ1-5; D might be TRBD1 (6 bases). The CDR3 DNA follows: TGTGCCAGCTCACCAAGCTCTCAGGGGATAGGGCAGCCCCAGCATTTT. Protein: CASSPSSQGIGQPQHF.